Sequencing of this T cell receptor (beta chain) was carried out in a study of post-analysis software for immune sequencing data. General study findings and limits: Controls showed lower frequencies than patients for 4 or 5 TRBV segments, and TRBV5-6, TRBV5-1 and TRBV20-1 were among these.

V was shortened by 3 bases and J by 13 bases, with 18 bases between the two germline ends. This CDR3 has 13 residues. Note on this clonotype: The antigen is unknown.

Tagging with unique molecular identifiers was a feature of the TCR beta cDNA libraries. TCRdb passed the PCR reads through MiXCR, listing each CDR3 protein once. This repertoire shows approximately 660,000 distinct CDR3 sequences, 55% to 70% found once; its top ten account for about 10%. Input material: blood. The chain has TRBV12-3 or TRBV12-4 and TRBJ2-5, with a weak D call TRBD2 (5 bases). This TCR derives from a girl aged 2 to 10 with multiple sclerosis. CDR3 bases: TGTGCCAGCAGTTTGGGGAGTCCCTACGAGCGGTACTTC. The encoded protein is CASSLGSPYERYF.